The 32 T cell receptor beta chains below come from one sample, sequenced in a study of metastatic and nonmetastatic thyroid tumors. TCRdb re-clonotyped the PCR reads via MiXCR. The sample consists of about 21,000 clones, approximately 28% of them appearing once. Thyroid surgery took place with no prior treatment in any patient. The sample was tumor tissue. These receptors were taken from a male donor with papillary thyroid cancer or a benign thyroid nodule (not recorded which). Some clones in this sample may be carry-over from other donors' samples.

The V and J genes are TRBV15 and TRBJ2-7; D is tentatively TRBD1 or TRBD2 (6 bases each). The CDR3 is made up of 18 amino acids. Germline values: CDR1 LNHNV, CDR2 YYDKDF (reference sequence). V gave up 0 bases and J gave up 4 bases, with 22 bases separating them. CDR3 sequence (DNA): TGTGCCACCAGCAGAGAACGACTAGTGGGGGCCCTGTCATACGAGCAGTACTTC. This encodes CATSRERLVGALSYEQYF.

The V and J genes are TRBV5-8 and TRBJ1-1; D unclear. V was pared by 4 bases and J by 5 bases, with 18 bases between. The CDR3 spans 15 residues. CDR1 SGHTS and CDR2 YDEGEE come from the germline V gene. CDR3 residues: CASSTASGFFTEAFF. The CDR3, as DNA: TGTGCCAGCAGCACCGCCTCAGGTTTTTTTACTGAAGCTTTCTTT.

In DNA, the CDR3 is TGTGCCAGCTCACCACCGGAGCAGGGCATGGCTTTCTTT. Its protein is CASSPPEQGMAFF. The chain recombines TRBV18 with TRBJ1-1, with D maybe TRBD1 (5 bases). Germline values: CDR1 KGHSH, CDR2 LQKENI. This CDR3 is 13 amino acids long. The V end lost 0 bases, the J end lost 11 bases, and 13 bases lay between the germline ends.

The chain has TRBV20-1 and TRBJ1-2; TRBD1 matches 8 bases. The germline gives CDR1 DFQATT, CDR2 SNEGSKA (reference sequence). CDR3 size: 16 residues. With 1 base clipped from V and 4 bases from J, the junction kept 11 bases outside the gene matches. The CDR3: CSARVSAQGAVYGYTF. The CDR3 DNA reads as TGCAGTGCTAGAGTTTCAGCCCAGGGGGCGGTCTATGGCTACACCTTC.

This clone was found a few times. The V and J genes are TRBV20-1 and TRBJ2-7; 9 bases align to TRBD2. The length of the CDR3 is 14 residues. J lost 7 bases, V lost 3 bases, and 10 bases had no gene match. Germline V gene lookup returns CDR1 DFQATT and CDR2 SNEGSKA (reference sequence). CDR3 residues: CSASPLAGLGEQYF. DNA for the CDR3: TGCAGTGCTAGTCCCCTAGCGGGATTGGGTGAGCAGTACTTC.

CDR3 coding DNA: TGTGCCAGCAGCCGGAATGCCGGGACTGGCGGGAGGGTGGATACGCAGTATTTT. Its protein is CASSRNAGTGGRVDTQYF. The chain is built from TRBV3-1 and TRBJ2-3, with TRBD2 identical over 9 bases. This CDR3 is 18 amino acids long. Germline V gene lookup returns CDR1 LGHDT and CDR2 YNNKEL (reference sequence). J gave up 6 bases and V 4 bases, and 17 bases lay outside the gene matches.

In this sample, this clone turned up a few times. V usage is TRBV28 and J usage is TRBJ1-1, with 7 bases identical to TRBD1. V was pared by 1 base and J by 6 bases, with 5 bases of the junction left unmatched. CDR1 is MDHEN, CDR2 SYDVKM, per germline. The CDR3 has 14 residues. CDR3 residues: CASSLSPRGAEAFF. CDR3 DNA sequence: TGTGCCAGCAGTTTATCCCCCAGGGGGGCTGAAGCTTTCTTT.

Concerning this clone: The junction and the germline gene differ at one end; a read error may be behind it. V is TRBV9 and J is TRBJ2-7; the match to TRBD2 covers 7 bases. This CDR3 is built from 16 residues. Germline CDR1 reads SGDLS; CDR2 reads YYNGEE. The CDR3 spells CASGVAAGASPYEQYF. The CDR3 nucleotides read TGTGCCAGCGGCGTAGCGGCGGGAGCGAGCCCCTACGAGCAGTACTTC. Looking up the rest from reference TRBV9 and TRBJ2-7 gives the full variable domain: DSGVTQTPKHLITATGQRVTLRCSPRSGDLSVYWYQQSLDQGLQFLIQYYNGEERAKGNILERFSAQQFPDLHSELNLSSLELGDSALYFCASGVAAGASPYEQYFGPGTRLTVT.

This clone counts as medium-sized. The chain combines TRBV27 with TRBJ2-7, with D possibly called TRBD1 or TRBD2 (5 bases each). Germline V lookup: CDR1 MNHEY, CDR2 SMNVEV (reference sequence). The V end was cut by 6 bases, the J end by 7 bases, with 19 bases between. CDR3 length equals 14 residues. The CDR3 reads CASSRRDGLGEQYF. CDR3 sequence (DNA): TGTGCCAGCAGCAGACGGGACGGTTTAGGGGAGCAGTACTTC.

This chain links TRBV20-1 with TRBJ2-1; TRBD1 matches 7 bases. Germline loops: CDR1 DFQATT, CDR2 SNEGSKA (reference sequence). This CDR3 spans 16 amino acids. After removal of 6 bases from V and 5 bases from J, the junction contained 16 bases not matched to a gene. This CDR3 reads CSATLGFGTVNNEQFF. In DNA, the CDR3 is TGCAGTGCAACCTTGGGGTTCGGGACAGTTAACAATGAGCAGTTCTTC.

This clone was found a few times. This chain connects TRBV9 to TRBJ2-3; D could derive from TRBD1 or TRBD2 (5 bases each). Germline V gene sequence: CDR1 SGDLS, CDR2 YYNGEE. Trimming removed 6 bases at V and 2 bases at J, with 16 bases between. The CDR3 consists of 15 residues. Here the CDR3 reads CASTLGDGYTDTQYF. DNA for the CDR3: TGTGCCAGCACCCTAGGGGACGGATACACAGATACGCAGTATTTT.

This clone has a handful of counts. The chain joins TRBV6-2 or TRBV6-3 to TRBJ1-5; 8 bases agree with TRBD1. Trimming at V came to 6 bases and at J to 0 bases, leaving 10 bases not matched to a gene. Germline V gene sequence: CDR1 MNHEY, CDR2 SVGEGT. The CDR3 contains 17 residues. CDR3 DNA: TGTGCCAGCAGCACCGGGGACAGGCCTTATAGCAATCAGCCCCAGCATTTT. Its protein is CASSTGDRPYSNQPQHF.

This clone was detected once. CDR3 sequence reads: CSAIVTDYGYTF. The DNA for the CDR3 is TGCAGTGCTATCGTGACAGACTATGGCTACACCTTC. The chain employs TRBV20-1 and TRBJ1-2, with a possible D match to TRBD1 (5 bases). The length of the CDR3 is 12 residues. The germline V gene encodes CDR1 DFQATT and CDR2 SNEGSKA (reference sequence). The V and J ends lost 4 bases and 3 bases respectively, with 9 bases between them.

In nucleotides, the CDR3 is TGCGCCAGCAGCCCAGGACTAGCGGACTACAATGAGCAGTTCTTC. Translation gives CASSPGLADYNEQFF. The chain uses TRBV4-1 and TRBJ2-1; 10 bases fit TRBD2. Germline loops: CDR1 MGHRA, CDR2 YSYEKL. The CDR3 spans 15 residues. V lost 4 bases to trimming and J lost 3 bases; unmatched junction nucleotides: 3.

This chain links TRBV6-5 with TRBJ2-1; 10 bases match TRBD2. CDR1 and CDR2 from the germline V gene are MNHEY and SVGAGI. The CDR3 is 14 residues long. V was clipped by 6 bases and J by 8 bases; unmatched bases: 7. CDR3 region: CASRSSSGSHEQFF. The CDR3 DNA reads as TGTGCCAGCAGGTCCTCTAGCGGGAGCCATGAGCAGTTCTTC.

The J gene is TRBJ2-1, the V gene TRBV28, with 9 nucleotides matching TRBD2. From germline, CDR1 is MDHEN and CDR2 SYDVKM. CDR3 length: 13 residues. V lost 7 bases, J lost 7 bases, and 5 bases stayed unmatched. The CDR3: CASTRLAANEQFF. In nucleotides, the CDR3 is TGTGCCAGCACCCGACTAGCGGCTAATGAGCAGTTCTTC.

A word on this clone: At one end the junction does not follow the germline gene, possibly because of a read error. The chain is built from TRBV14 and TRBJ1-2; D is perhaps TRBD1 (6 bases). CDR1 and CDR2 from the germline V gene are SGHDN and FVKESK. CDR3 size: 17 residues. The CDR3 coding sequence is TGTGCCAACAGCCAGGCGATCACAGGGAAGATACACTATGGCTACACCTTC. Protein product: CANSQAITGKIHYGYTF.

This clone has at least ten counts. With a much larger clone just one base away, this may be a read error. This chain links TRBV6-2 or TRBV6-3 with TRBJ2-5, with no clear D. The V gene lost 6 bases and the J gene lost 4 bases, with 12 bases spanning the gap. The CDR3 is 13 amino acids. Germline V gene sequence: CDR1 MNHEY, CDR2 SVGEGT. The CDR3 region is CASSPTSGETQYF. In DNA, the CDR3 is TGTGCCAGCAGCCCTACGAGTGGAGAGACCCAGTACTTC.

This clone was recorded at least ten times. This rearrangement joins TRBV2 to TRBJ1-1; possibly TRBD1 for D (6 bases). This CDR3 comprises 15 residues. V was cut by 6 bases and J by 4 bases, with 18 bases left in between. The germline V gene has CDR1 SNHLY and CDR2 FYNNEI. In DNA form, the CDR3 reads TGTGCCAGCAGCAGGCCCAGGGGAGGGGTCACTGAAGCTTTCTTT. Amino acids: CASSRPRGGVTEAFF.

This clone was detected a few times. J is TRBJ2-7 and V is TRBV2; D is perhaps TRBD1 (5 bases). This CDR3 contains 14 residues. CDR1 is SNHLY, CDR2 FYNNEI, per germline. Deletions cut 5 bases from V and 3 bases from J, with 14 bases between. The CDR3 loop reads CASSWTQNHYEQYF. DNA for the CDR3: TGTGCCAGCAGTTGGACACAGAATCACTACGAGCAGTACTTC.

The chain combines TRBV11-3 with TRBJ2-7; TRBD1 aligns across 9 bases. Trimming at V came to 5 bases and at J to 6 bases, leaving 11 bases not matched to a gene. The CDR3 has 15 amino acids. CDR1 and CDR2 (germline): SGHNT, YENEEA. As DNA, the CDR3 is TGTGCCAGCAGCCTCAACCGGGACAGGGACCCCGAGCAGTACTTC. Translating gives CASSLNRDRDPEQYF.

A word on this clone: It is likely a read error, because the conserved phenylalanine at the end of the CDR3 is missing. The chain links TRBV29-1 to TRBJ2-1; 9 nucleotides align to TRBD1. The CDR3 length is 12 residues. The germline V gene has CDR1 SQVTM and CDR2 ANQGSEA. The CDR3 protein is CSERQGGNDQFL. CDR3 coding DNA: TGCAGCGAAAGACAGGGGGGCAATGATCAGTTCCTC.

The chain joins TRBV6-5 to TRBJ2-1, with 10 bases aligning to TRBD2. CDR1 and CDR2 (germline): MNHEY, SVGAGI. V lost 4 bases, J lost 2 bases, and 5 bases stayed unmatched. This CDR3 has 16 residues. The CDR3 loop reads CASSSNSGGPYNEQFF. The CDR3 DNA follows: TGTGCCAGCAGTTCTAATAGCGGGGGGCCCTACAATGAGCAGTTCTTC.

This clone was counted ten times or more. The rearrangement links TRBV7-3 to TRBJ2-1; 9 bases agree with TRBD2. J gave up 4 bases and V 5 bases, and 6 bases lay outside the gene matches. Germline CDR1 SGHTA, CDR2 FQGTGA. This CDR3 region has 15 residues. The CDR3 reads CASSRTSGPYNEQFF. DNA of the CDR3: TGTGCCAGCAGCCGCACTAGCGGGCCTTACAATGAGCAGTTCTTC.

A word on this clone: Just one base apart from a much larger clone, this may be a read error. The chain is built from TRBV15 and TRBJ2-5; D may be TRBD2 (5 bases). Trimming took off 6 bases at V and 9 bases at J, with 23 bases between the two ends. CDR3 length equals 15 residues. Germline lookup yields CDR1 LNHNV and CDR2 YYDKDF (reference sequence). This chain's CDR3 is CATSTAPDLGEAQYF. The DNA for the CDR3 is TGTGCCACCAGTACAGCGCCGGACTTGGGCGAGGCCCAGTACTTC.

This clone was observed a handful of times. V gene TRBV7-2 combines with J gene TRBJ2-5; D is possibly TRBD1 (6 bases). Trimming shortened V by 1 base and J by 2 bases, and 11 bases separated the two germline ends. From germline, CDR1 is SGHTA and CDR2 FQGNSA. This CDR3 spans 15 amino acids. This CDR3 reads CASSLGDIGQETQYF. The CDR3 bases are TGTGCCAGCAGCTTAGGGGACATAGGGCAAGAGACCCAGTACTTC.

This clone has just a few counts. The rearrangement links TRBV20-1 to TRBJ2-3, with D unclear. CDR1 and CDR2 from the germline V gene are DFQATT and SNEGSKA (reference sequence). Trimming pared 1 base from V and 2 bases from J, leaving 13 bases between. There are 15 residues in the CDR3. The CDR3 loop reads CSARALQAYTDTQYF. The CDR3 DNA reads TGCAGTGCTAGAGCCCTCCAAGCGTACACAGATACGCAGTATTTT.

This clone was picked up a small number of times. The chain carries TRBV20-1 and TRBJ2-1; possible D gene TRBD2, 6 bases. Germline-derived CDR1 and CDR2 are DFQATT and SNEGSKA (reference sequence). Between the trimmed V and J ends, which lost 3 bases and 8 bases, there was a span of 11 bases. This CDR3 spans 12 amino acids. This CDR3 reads CSASGSTDEQFF. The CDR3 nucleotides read TGCAGTGCTAGCGGGAGTACGGATGAGCAGTTCTTC.

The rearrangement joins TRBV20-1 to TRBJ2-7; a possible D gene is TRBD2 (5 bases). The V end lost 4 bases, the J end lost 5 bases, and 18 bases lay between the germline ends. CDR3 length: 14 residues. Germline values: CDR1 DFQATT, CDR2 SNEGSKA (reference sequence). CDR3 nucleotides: TGCAGTGCTACCGCGAAGGGCCCCGGGGACGAGCAGTACTTC. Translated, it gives CSATAKGPGDEQYF.

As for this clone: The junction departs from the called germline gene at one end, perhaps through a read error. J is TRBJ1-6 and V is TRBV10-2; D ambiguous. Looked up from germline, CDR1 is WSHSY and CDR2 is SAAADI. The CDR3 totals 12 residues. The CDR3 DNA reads TGCGCCAGCACTGAGGGTAATTCACCCCTCAACTTT. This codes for CASTEGNSPLNF.

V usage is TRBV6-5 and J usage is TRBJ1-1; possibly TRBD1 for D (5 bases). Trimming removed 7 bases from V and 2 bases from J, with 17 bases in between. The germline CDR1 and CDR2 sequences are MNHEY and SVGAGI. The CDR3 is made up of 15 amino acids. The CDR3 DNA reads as TGTGCCAGCAATTCAGGGAGAGGAATAAACACTGAAGCTTTCTTT. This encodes CASNSGRGINTEAFF.

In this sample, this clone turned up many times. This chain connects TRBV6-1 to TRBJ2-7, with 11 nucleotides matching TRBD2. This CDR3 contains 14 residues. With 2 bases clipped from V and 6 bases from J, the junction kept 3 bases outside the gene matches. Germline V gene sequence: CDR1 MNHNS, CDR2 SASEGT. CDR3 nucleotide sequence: TGTGCCAGCAGTGAACTAGCGGGAGGTGCCGAGCAGTACTTC. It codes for CASSELAGGAEQYF.